The next 5 T cell receptor beta chains were all read from a single sample in a study of CD4 T cells in relation to SARS-CoV-2 and coronaviruses. These receptors lack a known antigen. Assay used: immunoSEQ multiplex PCR; TCRdb lists only in-frame clones, some missing. Of 25,000 to 35,000 clones in the sample, about 76% are singletons; the top ten hold roughly 15%. Unexposed donor CD4+ T cells date from about 2011-2018, before the COVID-19 pandemic. Isolation of CD4+ T cells took place after less than 13 days in culture. The source material was CD4+ T cells from PBMCs, cultured in vitro. The source is a human donor in good health.

This sequence joins TRBV12-3 or TRBV12-4 and TRBJ1-5; D is uncertain. This CDR3 has 13 amino acids. Trimming cost V 8 bases and J 0 bases, with 8 bases left between them. The CDR3 DNA is TGTGCCAGCCAGTGGGGTAGCAATCAGCCCCAGCATTTT. Translation: CASQWGSNQPQHF.

The J gene is TRBJ1-4, the V gene TRBV5-5; D call uncertain. CDR3 length: 14 amino acids. Per the germline V gene, CDR1 is SGHKS and CDR2 is YYEKEE (reference sequence). Trimming shortened V by 0 bases and J by 3 bases, and 6 bases separated the two germline ends. The CDR3 DNA reads as TGTGCCAGCAGCTTGGGGACGGCTAATGAAAAACTGTTTTTT. It yields the protein CASSLGTANEKLFF.

V is TRBV10-3 and J is TRBJ2-6, with TRBD1 matching over 10 bases. The CDR3 has 16 residues. Germline V gene data show CDR1 as ENHRY and CDR2 as SYGVKD. With 6 bases clipped from V and 4 bases from J, the junction kept 6 bases outside the gene matches. The CDR3 loop reads CAISGDRGWGANVLTF. The CDR3 DNA reads TGTGCCATCAGCGGGGACAGGGGATGGGGGGCCAACGTCCTGACTTTC.

This chain connects TRBV7-8 to TRBJ2-1, with 12 bases fitting TRBD2. The length of the CDR3 is 19 residues. CDR1 is SGHVS and CDR2 is FQNEAQ in the germline V gene. The junction had 10 bases not matched to a gene; V was cut back by 4 bases and J by 0 bases. CDR3 DNA: TGTGCCAGCAGCTCCCGACTAGCGGGGGCGTTAAGCTCCTACAATGAGCAGTTCTTC. Its protein is CASSSRLAGALSSYNEQFF.

The J gene is TRBJ2-1, the V gene TRBV12-3 or TRBV12-4; D ambiguous. Trimming took off 5 bases at V and 11 bases at J, with 16 bases between the two ends. The CDR3 length is 13 residues. As DNA, the CDR3 is TGTGCCAGCAGTGTTCGGCAGGCGATCAAGCAGTTCTTC. Protein product: CASSVRQAIKQFF.